These 12 T cell receptor beta chains came from one sample sequenced in a study of circulating and synovial CD4+ cells in juvenile arthritis. The repertoire was sequenced with immunoSEQ multiplex PCR; TCRdb's copy has only in-frame clones and lacks some. The data hold about 33,000 clones, with about 95% observed a single time. Sequenced input: CD4+ T cells from blood. The source is a human donor with juvenile idiopathic arthritis.

The V gene is TRBV9, the J gene TRBJ1-1; D is unresolved. Deletions cut 0 bases from V and 3 bases from J, with 6 bases between. Germline V lookup: CDR1 SGDLS, CDR2 YYNGEE. The CDR3 is 13 residues long. This chain's CDR3 is CASSVGRDTEAFF. CDR3 bases: TGTGCCAGCAGCGTAGGCCGGGACACTGAAGCTTTCTTT. Based on the CDR3 plus reference TRBV9 and TRBJ1-1, the full variable domain is DSGVTQTPKHLITATGQRVTLRCSPRSGDLSVYWYQQSLDQGLQFLIQYYNGEERAKGNILERFSAQQFPDLHSELNLSSLELGDSALYFCASSVGRDTEAFFGQGTRLTVV.

CDR3 DNA: TGTGCCACGGCGGGCAGAGAGTGTGGGGATACGCAGTATTTT. Translated, it gives CATAGRECGDTQYF. The V and J genes are TRBV21-1 and TRBJ2-3; the D call TRBD2 from the table was never checked on the DNA. TRBV21-1 constitutes a pseudogene. The CDR3 runs to 14 residues.

The chain combines TRBV6-1 with TRBJ1-1, with D perhaps matching TRBD1 (5 bases). CDR1 and CDR2 from the germline V gene are MNHNS and SASEGT. This CDR3 spans 15 amino acids. Trimming left V 4 bases short and J 2 bases short, with 14 bases between. This CDR3 reads CASSVSETVNTEAFF. As DNA, the CDR3 is TGTGCCAGCAGTGTTTCGGAGACAGTCAACACTGAAGCTTTCTTT.

V gene TRBV7-2 combines with J gene TRBJ2-7; D is perhaps TRBD1 (5 bases). Looked up from germline, CDR1 is SGHTA and CDR2 is FQGNSA. V was pared by 1 base and J by 10 bases, with 20 bases between. The CDR3 contains 15 residues. CDR3 amino acids: CASSLGSYKGLGQYF. The CDR3 DNA reads as TGTGCCAGCAGCTTAGGGAGTTACAAGGGGCTGGGACAGTACTTC.

The count of this clone is one. The chain combines TRBV7-9 with TRBJ1-2; 7 nucleotides line up with TRBD1. Germline values: CDR1 SEHNR, CDR2 FQNEAQ (reference sequence). This CDR3 comprises 15 residues. After removal of 0 bases from V and 2 bases from J, the junction contained 3 bases not matched to a gene. CDR3 residues: CASSLAGGYNYGYTF. Written as DNA, the CDR3 is TGTGCCAGCAGCTTAGCAGGGGGCTACAACTATGGCTACACCTTC.

This chain connects TRBV19 to TRBJ2-1; D is ambiguous. The V end was cut by 2 bases, the J end by 6 bases, with 8 bases between. The CDR3 totals 13 residues. Germline CDR1 reads LNHDA; CDR2 reads SQIVND (reference sequence). The CDR3 sequence: CASSILVGNEQFF. The CDR3 region has the DNA TGTGCCAGTAGTATACTAGTTGGCAATGAGCAGTTCTTC.

The chain links TRBV6-6 to TRBJ1-1, with D perhaps matching TRBD1 (5 bases). This CDR3 spans 12 amino acids. Germline CDR1 MNHNY, CDR2 SVGAGI (reference sequence). V was pared by 6 bases and J by 10 bases, with 15 bases between. CDR3 nucleotides: TGTGCCAGCAGGCGGGACCCAGAGGGAGCTTTCTTT. Its translation is CASRRDPEGAFF.

The chain uses TRBV5-1 and TRBJ1-1; no definite D call. The V end lost 0 bases, the J end lost 1 base, and 7 bases lay between the germline ends. CDR3 length: 14 amino acids. Germline V gene lookup returns CDR1 SGHRS and CDR2 YFSETQ. The DNA of the CDR3 is TGCGCCAGCAGCTTGGGCCCAGGGAACACTGAAGCTTTCTTT. It translates to CASSLGPGNTEAFF.

The rearrangement joins TRBV4-3 to TRBJ2-2; 10 positions match TRBD2. The CDR3 extends over 18 amino acids. Losses at the gene ends were 0 bases for V and 2 bases for J; bases not matched to a gene: 6. Germline V gene data show CDR1 as LGHNA and CDR2 as YSLEER. This CDR3 reads CASSQDPSGGTNTGELFF. In nucleotides, the CDR3 is TGCGCCAGCAGCCAAGATCCTAGCGGGGGAACAAACACCGGGGAGCTGTTTTTT.

The rearrangement uses TRBV6-5 and TRBJ1-2; 8 bases fit TRBD1. CDR1 and CDR2 from the germline V gene are MNHEY and SVGAGI. CDR3 length equals 14 residues. The trim removed 0 bases at V and 9 bases at J, leaving 6 bases unmatched. CDR3 sequence: CASSYSGQGGRYTF. CDR3 DNA: TGTGCCAGCAGTTACTCAGGACAGGGAGGTCGCTACACCTTC.

This CDR3 is CASSFTIQGALGEQFF. DNA of the CDR3: TGTGCCAGCAGTTTCACCATACAGGGGGCGTTAGGTGAGCAGTTCTTC. V is TRBV27 and J is TRBJ2-1; 9 bases are a match to TRBD1. Trimming cost V 3 bases and J 9 bases; bases outside gene matches: 12. The V gene's germline CDR1 is MNHEY and CDR2 SMNVEV (reference sequence). The CDR3 is made up of 16 amino acids.

The chain joins TRBV25-1 to TRBJ2-7; TRBD1 might be the D (5 bases). This CDR3 contains 16 residues. Between the trimmed V and J ends, which lost 4 bases and 2 bases, there was a span of 18 bases. CDR1 and CDR2 from the germline V gene are MGHDK and SYGVNS. CDR3 region: CASSGPPSGATYEQYF. In DNA form, the CDR3 reads TGTGCCAGCAGTGGGCCCCCCAGTGGGGCAACCTACGAGCAGTACTTC.